The 7 T cell receptor beta chains below come from one sample, sequenced in a study of OX40 agonist ivuxolimab in advanced cancers. The library was produced with the immunoSEQ multiplex PCR assay. The table was pulled from immuneACCESS by TCRdb, which kept in-frame rearrangements only. Such tables lose some clones; where checked, under half of the loss comes from unresolved V genes, and the rest has no known cause. The sample includes tens of thousands of clones, with over 80% observed a single time. The top ten constitute about 0.53% of the sample. Source: CD4+ or CD8+ T cells sorted from blood, taken in a trial of the OX40 agonist ivuxolimab. These receptors came from an adult with an advanced solid tumor such as melanoma, head and neck, liver or kidney cancer.

The chain uses TRBV10-3 and TRBJ2-3; 10 positions agree with TRBD2. The CDR3 contains 15 residues. CDR1 ENHRY and CDR2 SYGVKD come from the germline V gene. V lost 2 bases to trimming and J lost 5 bases; unmatched junction nucleotides: 4. In nucleotides, the CDR3 is TGTGCCATCAGTGAGGTGGCTAGCGGGGGAGATACGCAGTATTTT. Translated, it gives CAISEVASGGDTQYF.

The rearrangement links TRBV14 to TRBJ2-7; either TRBD1 or TRBD2 may fit D (5 bases each). V was clipped by 1 base and J by 7 bases, with 8 bases between them. There are 12 residues in the CDR3. Germline CDR1 reads SGHDN; CDR2 reads FVKESK. The CDR3 bases are TGTGCCAGCAGCCAAGGGTGGGGGGAGCAGTACTTC. Amino acid sequence: CASSQGWGEQYF.

This chain connects TRBV5-5 to TRBJ2-2; TRBD2 matches 8 bases. Trimming cost V 4 bases and J 0 bases; bases outside gene matches: 5. CDR3 size: 16 residues. Germline CDR1 is SGHKS and CDR2 is YYEKEE (reference sequence). For the CDR3, the DNA is TGTGCCAGCAGCCGGCGGGGGGCACCGAACACCGGGGAGCTGTTTTTT. It is translated as CASSRRGAPNTGELFF.

This clone has only a few counts. This rearrangement joins TRBV19 to TRBJ2-7; 7 positions match TRBD2. J was trimmed by 5 bases and V by 10 bases; bases with no gene match: 14. Germline assignment: CDR1 LNHDA and CDR2 SQIVND (reference sequence). The CDR3 consists of 14 residues. The CDR3 loop reads CATGTNLRVHEQYF. In DNA form, the CDR3 reads TGTGCCACTGGGACTAACCTCAGGGTCCACGAGCAGTACTTC.

The chain combines TRBV15 with TRBJ2-7; possibly TRBD1 or TRBD2 for D (5 bases each). V was pared by 2 bases and J by 4 bases, with 18 bases between. CDR1 LNHNV and CDR2 YYDKDF come from the germline V gene (reference sequence). The CDR3 runs 16 residues. CDR3 sequence reads: CATSRNTGLSGYEQYF. DNA for the CDR3: TGTGCCACCAGCAGAAATACAGGCCTATCGGGGTACGAGCAGTACTTC.

The chain combines TRBV19 with TRBJ1-6; 7 positions agree with TRBD1. Trimming cost V 0 bases and J 10 bases; bases outside gene matches: 9. Germline lookup yields CDR1 LNHDA and CDR2 SQIVND (reference sequence). This CDR3 has 16 residues. The CDR3 loop reads CASSIDGNRGESPLHF. In nucleotides, the CDR3 is TGTGCCAGTAGTATAGATGGTAACAGGGGTGAGTCACCCCTCCACTTT.

CDR3 sequence: CASSWGATEAFF. In DNA, the CDR3 is TGTGCCAGCAGTTGGGGGGCCACTGAAGCTTTCTTT. The chain combines TRBV2 with TRBJ1-1; D is possibly TRBD1 (6 bases). This CDR3 comprises 12 residues. Germline V gene lookup returns CDR1 SNHLY and CDR2 FYNNEI. Trimming stripped 5 bases from V and 4 bases from J, with 8 bases between.